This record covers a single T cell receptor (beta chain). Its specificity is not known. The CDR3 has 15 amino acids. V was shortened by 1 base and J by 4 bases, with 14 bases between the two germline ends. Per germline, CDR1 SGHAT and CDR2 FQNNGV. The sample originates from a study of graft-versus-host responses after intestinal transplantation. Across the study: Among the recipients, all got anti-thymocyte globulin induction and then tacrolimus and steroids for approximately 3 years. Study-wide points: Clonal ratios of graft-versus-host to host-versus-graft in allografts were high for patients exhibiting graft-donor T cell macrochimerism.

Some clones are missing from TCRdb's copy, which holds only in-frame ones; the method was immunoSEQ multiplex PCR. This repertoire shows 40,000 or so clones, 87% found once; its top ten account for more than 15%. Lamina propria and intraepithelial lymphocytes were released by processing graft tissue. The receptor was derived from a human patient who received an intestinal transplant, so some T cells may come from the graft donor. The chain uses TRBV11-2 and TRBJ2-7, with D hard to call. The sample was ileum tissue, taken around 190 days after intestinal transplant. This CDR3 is CASSLVVAITYEQYF. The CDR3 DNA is TGTGCCAGCAGCTTAGTCGTAGCTATTACGTACGAGCAGTACTTC.